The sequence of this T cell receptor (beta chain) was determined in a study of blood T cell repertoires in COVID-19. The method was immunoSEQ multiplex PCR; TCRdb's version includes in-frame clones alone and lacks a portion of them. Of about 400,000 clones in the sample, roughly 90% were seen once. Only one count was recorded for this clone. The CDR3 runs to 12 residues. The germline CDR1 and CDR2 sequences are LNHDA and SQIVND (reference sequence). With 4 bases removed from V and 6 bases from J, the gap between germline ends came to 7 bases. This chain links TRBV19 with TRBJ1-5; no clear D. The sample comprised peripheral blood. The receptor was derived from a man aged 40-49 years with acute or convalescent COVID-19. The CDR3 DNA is TGTGCCAGTAGTAAAGACGGTCAGCCCCAGCATTTT. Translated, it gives CASSKDGQPQHF.